Listed here are 25 T cell receptor beta chains from one sample, sequenced in a study of CD8 T cells in ankylosing spondylitis. General observations from the study: Blood of patients with ankylosing spondylitis appeared to be characterized by a TCR beta motif of seven or eight highly homologous variants.

TCRdb redid the calling of the 5' RACE reads with MiXCR, one entry per CDR3 protein. The sample gives 300,000 to 400,000 distinct CDR3 sequences, under 25% of which show up once; around 17% is in the top ten. Antigen specificity for these receptors is unknown. What was sequenced was blood, either unsorted or a sorted T cell fraction (not recorded which). These receptors all stem from a male donor with ankylosing spondylitis.

This clonotype has just a few counts. The gene calls are TRBV6-1 and TRBJ2-5; the match to TRBD2 covers 8 bases. The CDR3 spans 16 residues. Trimming removed 3 bases from V and 5 bases from J; junction bases left unmatched: 11. Germline CDR1 is MNHNS and CDR2 is SASEGT. The CDR3 here is CASSDPGREVGETQYF. CDR3 bases: TGTGCCAGCAGTGATCCCGGGCGGGAGGTAGGGGAGACCCAGTACTTC.

The chain is built from TRBV10-3 and TRBJ2-1, with D possibly being TRBD2 (7 bases). V was trimmed by 0 bases and J by 2 bases, leaving 11 bases between them. The CDR3 covers 16 residues. CDR1 is ENHRY, CDR2 SYGVKD, per germline. The CDR3 nucleotides read TGTGCCATCAGTGAGTCGAGCGGGACACCCTACAATGAGCAGTTCTTC. Protein: CAISESSGTPYNEQFF.

The V gene is TRBV18, the J gene TRBJ2-1, with TRBD1 matching 8 bases. Losses at the gene ends were 6 bases for V and 2 bases for J; bases not matched to a gene: 3. Germline V gives CDR1 KGHSH, CDR2 LQKENI. CDR3 size: 14 residues. Written as DNA, the CDR3 is TGTGCCAGCTCCACGGGACAGGCCTACAATGAGCAGTTCTTC. Translation: CASSTGQAYNEQFF. The full variable domain, rest sourced from reference TRBV18 and TRBJ2-1, is NAGVMQNPRHLVRRRGQEARLRCSPMKGHSHVYWYRQLPEEGLKFMVYLQKENIIDESGMPKERFSAEFPKEGPSILRIQQVVRGDSAAYFCASSTGQAYNEQFFGPGTRLTVL.

This clonotype was counted between two and nine times. This chain uses TRBV6-5 with TRBJ1-2, with 7 positions matching TRBD1. This CDR3 is built from 12 residues. With 8 bases clipped from V and 8 bases from J, the junction kept 8 bases outside the gene matches. Looked up from germline, CDR1 is MNHEY and CDR2 is SVGAGI. CDR3 in amino acids: CASLNRGSGYTF. CDR3 bases: TGTGCCAGCTTAAACAGGGGAAGCGGCTACACCTTC.

The chain uses TRBV12-3 or TRBV12-4 and TRBJ2-7; D gene ambiguous. Between the trimmed V and J ends, which lost 4 bases and 4 bases, there was a span of 17 bases. CDR3 length equals 15 residues. CDR3 protein: CASSSSAVLAYEQYF. The CDR3, as DNA: TGTGCCAGCAGTTCATCGGCAGTATTAGCTTACGAGCAGTACTTC.

The table lists this clonotype with a few counts. The V and J genes are TRBV29-1 and TRBJ2-2; D gene uncertain. V lost 7 bases to trimming and J lost 4 bases, with 13 bases between them. This CDR3 contains 13 residues. CDR1 and CDR2 from the germline V gene are SQVTM and ANQGSEA. CDR3 sequence reads: CSASRGSTGELFF. The CDR3 region has the DNA TGCAGCGCATCACGTGGTAGCACCGGGGAGCTGTTTTTT.

V and J are TRBV29-1 and TRBJ2-4; D is perhaps TRBD1 (6 bases). This CDR3 spans 13 amino acids. The germline V gene has CDR1 SQVTM and CDR2 ANQGSEA. Trimming took 6 bases from V and 7 from J, leaving 16 bases between them. CDR3 amino acids: CSVYPGHTNIQYF. CDR3 DNA: TGCAGCGTATATCCGGGACATACCAACATTCAGTACTTC.

This clonotype was counted a single time. This chain links TRBV3-1 with TRBJ2-5; D is uncertain. In germline, CDR1 is LGHDT, CDR2 YNNKEL (reference sequence). The CDR3 consists of 14 residues. Trimming stripped 2 bases from V and 3 bases from J, with 10 bases between. The CDR3 loop reads CASSQPRLKETQYF. CDR3 DNA: TGTGCCAGCAGCCAACCCAGGCTGAAAGAGACCCAGTACTTC.

This clonotype has only a few counts. The chain joins TRBV10-3 to TRBJ2-5, with TRBD1 matching 7 bases. The junction had 12 bases not matched to a gene; V was cut back by 2 bases and J by 0 bases. The CDR3 loop spans 18 amino acids. Germline V CDR1 and CDR2: ENHRY, SYGVKD. The DNA for the CDR3 is TGTGCCATCAGTGAGACCGACAGGGCCCTAAAGTACCAAGAGACCCAGTACTTC. Protein: CAISETDRALKYQETQYF.

This clonotype was seen a handful of times. The rearrangement links TRBV5-1 to TRBJ1-1; D possibly corresponds to TRBD1 (5 bases). Trimming pared 2 bases from V and 8 bases from J, leaving 13 bases between. Germline V gene sequence: CDR1 SGHRS, CDR2 YFSETQ. The CDR3 extends over 13 amino acids. CDR3 nucleotides: TGCGCCAGCAGCTTCATAGGGACCCCGGAAGCTTTCTTT. Translation gives CASSFIGTPEAFF.

The chain uses TRBV20-1 and TRBJ2-7, with TRBD2 matching 8 bases. Per germline, CDR1 DFQATT and CDR2 SNEGSKA (reference sequence). The ends lost 6 bases at V and 2 bases at J; junction bases unmatched: 6. The CDR3 loop spans 13 amino acids. CDR3 loop: CSANLAGPYEQYF. The CDR3 nucleotides read TGCAGTGCCAACCTAGCGGGCCCCTACGAGCAGTACTTC.

Only a few counts were recorded for this clonotype. The rearrangement joins TRBV24-1 to TRBJ2-5; 12 nucleotides line up with TRBD1. This CDR3 has 17 residues. Germline trimming cut 6 bases from V and 0 bases from J; bases unmatched to any gene: 7. The V gene's germline CDR1 is KGHDR and CDR2 SFDVKD. CDR3 in amino acids: CATSKPGQGADQETQYF. CDR3 bases: TGTGCCACCAGTAAACCGGGACAGGGGGCCGACCAAGAGACCCAGTACTTC.

This clonotype was detected many times. The V and J genes are TRBV7-9 and TRBJ2-2; D gene unclear. The CDR3 extends over 13 amino acids. Germline lookup yields CDR1 SEHNR and CDR2 FQNEAQ (reference sequence). Trimming removed 4 bases from V and 6 bases from J, with 9 bases in between. The CDR3 coding sequence is TGTGCCAGCAGCTACGGAGAATCCGGGGAGCTGTTTTTT. Amino acids: CASSYGESGELFF. Filled out from reference TRBV7-9 and TRBJ2-2, the complete variable domain reads DTGVSQNPRHKITKRGQNVTFRCDPISEHNRLYWYRQTLGQGPEFLTYFQNEAQLEKSRLLSDRFSAERPKGSFSTLEIQRTEQGDSAMYLCASSYGESGELFFGEGSRLTVL.

The chain carries TRBV20-1 and TRBJ1-1, with 7 bases fitting TRBD1. The junction had 12 bases not matched to a gene; V was cut back by 0 bases and J by 11 bases. CDR1 is DFQATT, CDR2 SNEGSKA, per germline (reference sequence). The CDR3 runs to 14 residues. The CDR3 bases are TGCAGTGCTAGAGACCAGACAGGGTATAACGTGGCTTTCTTT. It yields the protein CSARDQTGYNVAFF.

This clonotype showed up just a few times. The V and J genes are TRBV27 and TRBJ1-4, with 8 positions matching TRBD1. The ends lost 5 bases at V and 8 bases at J; junction bases unmatched: 7. The germline CDR1 and CDR2 sequences are MNHEY and SMNVEV (reference sequence). CDR3 length equals 14 residues. The CDR3 loop is CASSIQGVREKLFF. Written as DNA, the CDR3 is TGTGCCAGCAGTATACAGGGGGTCCGAGAAAAACTGTTTTTT.

The rearrangement uses TRBV20-1 and TRBJ2-3; D assignment may be TRBD1 or TRBD2 (6 bases each). The CDR3 covers 15 residues. The germline gives CDR1 DFQATT, CDR2 SNEGSKA (reference sequence). Trimming removed 6 bases from V and 3 bases from J, with 19 bases in between. The DNA of the CDR3 is TGCAGTGCAGGGGGGATAGCTGCGAGGACAGATACGCAGTATTTT. This sequence encodes CSAGGIAARTDTQYF.

This clonotype was seen a few times. The chain is built from TRBV7-9 and TRBJ1-1; D is uncertain. Trimming took off 4 bases at V and 4 bases at J, with 22 bases between the two ends. Germline V gene data show CDR1 as SEHNR and CDR2 as FQNEAQ (reference sequence). This CDR3 has 17 amino acids. The CDR3 reads CASSYLPYTVPGTEAFF. As DNA, the CDR3 is TGTGCCAGCAGCTACCTCCCCTACACCGTACCGGGCACTGAAGCTTTCTTT. Drawing the rest from reference TRBV7-9 and TRBJ1-1, the complete variable domain is DTGVSQNPRHKITKRGQNVTFRCDPISEHNRLYWYRQTLGQGPEFLTYFQNEAQLEKSRLLSDRFSAERPKGSFSTLEIQRTEQGDSAMYLCASSYLPYTVPGTEAFFGQGTRLTVV.

This clonotype was picked up a small number of times. This sequence joins TRBV2 and TRBJ2-3, with D tentatively TRBD1 or TRBD2 (5 bases each). The CDR3 contains 15 residues. V lost 4 bases, J lost 3 bases, and 14 bases lay in between. CDR1 and CDR2 from the germline V gene are SNHLY and FYNNEI. This CDR3 is CASSARDLVTDTQYF. The CDR3, as DNA: TGTGCCAGCAGTGCCCGGGACCTAGTTACAGATACGCAGTATTTT.

This clonotype has only a few counts. This chain joins TRBV12-3 or TRBV12-4 and TRBJ2-3; TRBD2 matches 14 bases. This CDR3 spans 20 amino acids. J lost 0 bases, V lost 6 bases, and 14 bases had no gene match. The CDR3 DNA reads TGTGCCAGCAGCGCCAGACTAGCGGGAGGGCTGGGGACTAGCACAGATACGCAGTATTTT. Protein sequence: CASSARLAGGLGTSTDTQYF.

This clonotype was seen a few times. The V call is TRBV29-1, the J call TRBJ2-1, with D possibly being TRBD2 (5 bases). V dropped 3 bases and J dropped 8 bases, with 14 bases sitting between them. In germline, CDR1 is SQVTM, CDR2 ANQGSEA. This CDR3 spans 13 amino acids. CDR3 coding DNA: TGCAGCGTTGACATAGCGAATTGGGATGAGCAGTTCTTC. Protein sequence: CSVDIANWDEQFF.

The gene calls are TRBV20-1 and TRBJ1-5; D possibly corresponds to TRBD1 (5 bases). The length of the CDR3 is 18 residues. Germline V gene sequence: CDR1 DFQATT, CDR2 SNEGSKA (reference sequence). Trimming removed 4 bases at V and 5 bases at J, with 27 bases between. The CDR3 DNA reads TGCAGTGCTATTGCCGGAACAGTAGGGGTAGGTGCAGATCAGCCCCAGCATTTT. Its protein is CSAIAGTVGVGADQPQHF.

This clonotype was seen more than once but under ten times. This sequence joins TRBV29-1 and TRBJ2-3; TRBD2 might be the D (5 bases). Germline V gives CDR1 SQVTM, CDR2 ANQGSEA. The V end lost 2 bases, the J end lost 4 bases, and 10 bases lay between the germline ends. The CDR3 is 13 amino acids. The CDR3 DNA is TGCAGCGTTGAATTACAGAGGGCAGATACGCAGTATTTT. This codes for CSVELQRADTQYF.

In its sample, this clonotype was seen a few times. The chain employs TRBV25-1 and TRBJ2-2; 7 positions match TRBD1. Germline V gene lookup returns CDR1 MGHDK and CDR2 SYGVNS. The CDR3 length is 15 residues. Trimming cost V 6 bases and J 4 bases; bases outside gene matches: 8. The CDR3 region has the DNA TGTGCCAGCAGCGCTACTACAGGGGCCACCGGGGAGCTGTTTTTT. Protein sequence: CASSATTGATGELFF.

The chain recombines TRBV7-3 with TRBJ2-3; no definite D call. Trimming pared 8 bases from V and 8 bases from J, leaving 14 bases between. The CDR3 consists of 12 residues. Germline V CDR1 and CDR2: SGHTA, FQGTGA. CDR3 sequence (DNA): TGTGCCAGCGGTAGCCTTCCGGGTACGCAGTATTTT. It translates to CASGSLPGTQYF.

The V and J genes are TRBV29-1 and TRBJ1-2; TRBD1 might be the D (6 bases). V dropped 7 bases and J dropped 3 bases, with 12 bases sitting between them. The CDR3 totals 12 residues. Looked up from germline, CDR1 is SQVTM and CDR2 is ANQGSEA. The DNA for the CDR3 is TGCAGCGCAGGGGAGGGTGACTATGGCTACACCTTC. This encodes CSAGEGDYGYTF. The full variable domain, its missing parts supplied by reference TRBV29-1 and TRBJ1-2, is SAVISQKPSRDICQRGTSLTIQCQVDSQVTMMFWYRQQPGQSLTLIATANQGSEATYESGFVIDKFPISRPNLTFSTLTVSNMSPEDSSIYLCSAGEGDYGYTFGSGTRLTVV.